The 6 T cell receptor beta chains in this list originate from one sample, sequenced in a study of a mutant IDH1 vaccine in newly diagnosed glioma. Data came from immunoSEQ multiplex PCR; TCRdb stores just in-frame clones and leaves some out. There are approximately 67,000 clones in the sample; 80% to 90% occur only once, and approximately 4.3% lies in the top ten. This sample's time point: baseline, week 1 (first vaccination visit). Sample treatment: pre-vaccination baseline after standard-of-care therapy. The starting material was peripheral blood mononuclear cells (PBMCs), obtained from a glioma patient treated with radiotherapy, temozolomide or both. These receptors all stem from a woman aged 18-35 years with glioma. Some clones in this sample may be carry-over from other donors' samples.

This chain connects TRBV14 to TRBJ1-1; D gene uncertain. Looked up from germline, CDR1 is SGHDN and CDR2 is FVKESK. Trimming removed 3 bases at V and 10 bases at J, with 15 bases between. The CDR3 contains 13 residues. The CDR3 DNA sequence: TGTGCCAGCAGCCAGGACGGACGGGGAGGAGCTTTCTTT. It translates to CASSQDGRGGAFF.

The chain is built from TRBV19 and TRBJ2-7; 9 bases are a match to TRBD1. The CDR3 has 15 residues. V shed 4 bases, J shed 1 base, and the junction held 5 bases outside the gene matches. CDR1 LNHDA and CDR2 SQIVND come from the germline V gene (reference sequence). The CDR3 bases are TGTGCCAGTAGTACGACCGGGACAGGGTCCTACGAGCAGTACTTC. It encodes CASSTTGTGSYEQYF.

This sequence joins TRBV30 and TRBJ1-2, with D unresolved. This CDR3 has 11 amino acids. V lost 3 bases and J 4 bases, leaving 6 bases between the germline ends. Germline values: CDR1 GTSNPN, CDR2 SVGIG (reference sequence). DNA of the CDR3: TGTGCCTGGAGCGGCGGCTATGGCTACACCTTC. Protein product: CAWSGGYGYTF.

The chain employs TRBV5-6 and TRBJ2-3; no clear D gene. This CDR3 has 15 residues. Trimming took 3 bases from V and 2 from J, leaving 13 bases between them. Germline V gene sequence: CDR1 SGHDT, CDR2 YYEEEE. The CDR3: CASSYETGVTDTQYF. The CDR3 DNA reads TGTGCCAGCAGCTATGAGACTGGAGTCACAGATACGCAGTATTTT.

This clone was recorded only once. J is TRBJ1-2 and V is TRBV29-1, with TRBD1 matching 9 bases. The CDR3 has 12 amino acids. The germline gives CDR1 SQVTM, CDR2 ANQGSEA. Trimming took 7 bases from V and 8 from J; bases not matched to a gene: 8. In nucleotides, the CDR3 is TGCAGCGCCCAGAGGACAGGGGACGGCTACACCTTC. Protein product: CSAQRTGDGYTF. The full variable domain, its missing parts supplied by reference TRBV29-1 and TRBJ1-2, is SAVISQKPSRDICQRGTSLTIQCQVDSQVTMMFWYRQQPGQSLTLIATANQGSEATYESGFVIDKFPISRPNLTFSTLTVSNMSPEDSSIYLCSAQRTGDGYTFGSGTRLTVV.

This chain links TRBV7-9 with TRBJ1-2; possibly TRBD1 for D (6 bases). Germline values: CDR1 SEHNR, CDR2 FQNEAQ (reference sequence). The CDR3 is made up of 15 amino acids. V lost 1 base, J lost 5 bases, and 14 bases lay in between. The DNA for the CDR3 is TGTGCCAGCAGCTTAGGAGCAGGGGCGAATTATGGCTACACCTTC. This encodes CASSLGAGANYGYTF.